These T cell receptor beta chains were read from a single sample in a study of control samples from healthy donors and cancer patients. The data were produced by immunoSEQ multiplex PCR, yet TCRdb's version contains in-frame clones alone and is incomplete. Counted here are 78,000 or so clones, roughly 87% occurring once; the ten biggest clones make up over 3.5%. The sequencing sample was made of blood. The receptor source for this set is a woman aged 45-65 years in good health. The CDR3 runs from the conserved cysteine through the conserved F or W. The D gene is left open where the match is weak. Where a row states a size, it is once, few, many or the class of an expanded clone; other rows omit it.

once NA TRBJ1-4 TRBV28 CASSSTARAHTPTNEKLFF TGTGCCAGCAGTTCAACTGCCCGGGCCCATACCCCAACTAATGAAAAACTGTTTTTT
NA TRBD1 TRBJ2-5 TRBV6-5 CASSYSGGQSETQYF TGTGCCAGCAGTTACTCTGGGGGACAGTCGGAGACCCAGTACTTC
NA NA TRBJ2-2 TRBV11-1 CASSFNAGELFF TGTGCCAGCAGCTTTAACGCCGGGGAGCTGTTTTTT
few NA TRBJ1-6 TRBV7-8 CASSSQGGHNSPLHF TGTGCCAGCAGCTCCCAGGGTGGGCATAATTCACCCCTCCACTTT
once NA TRBJ2-7 TRBV7-2 CASSLNLYYEQYF TGTGCCAGCAGCCTAAACCTCTACTACGAGCAGTACTTC
NA TRBD2 TRBJ2-1 TRBV14 CASSQITGTSGKQFF TGTGCCAGCAGCCAGATAACCGGGACTAGCGGGAAGCAGTTCTTC
NA NA TRBJ2-7 TRBV6-1 CASSESRYYEQYF TGTGCCAGCAGTGAAAGCAGGTACTACGAGCAGTACTTC
few NA TRBJ2-5 TRBV7-7 CASSHGQAETQYF TGTGCTAGCAGCCATGGGCAGGCGGAGACCCAGTACTTC
NA NA TRBJ1-1 TRBV19 CASSIATYTEAFF TGTGCCAGTAGTATAGCAACCTACACTGAAGCTTTCTTT
few TRBD1 TRBJ1-6 TRBV5-1 CASSLAEGTGRSPLHF TGCGCCAGCAGCTTGGCCGAGGGGACAGGCCGGTCACCCCTCCACTTT
NA TRBD2 TRBJ2-1 TRBV2 CASREQGLAGAEQFF TGTGCCAGCAGAGAACAAGGACTAGCGGGAGCGGAGCAGTTCTTC
NA NA TRBJ2-3 TRBV10-3 CAIAGREIRTDTQYF TGTGCCATCGCGGGGCGGGAAATACGCACAGATACGCAGTATTTT
NA NA TRBJ1-2 TRBV7-9 CASSPPLSNYGYTF TGTGCCAGCAGCCCACCCCTGAGTAACTATGGCTACACCTTC
NA NA TRBJ2-1 TRBV7-9 CATPRRGSNEQFF TGTGCCACCCCCCGGAGGGGCTCCAATGAGCAGTTCTTC
once NA TRBJ2-6 TRBV18 CASSPRGRRADGASGANVLTF TGTGCCAGCTCACCACGTGGCCGGCGCGCGGACGGGGCCTCTGGGGCCAACGTCCTGACTTTC
NA TRBD2 TRBJ2-7 TRBV10-3 CAVGLAGDSEQYF TGTGCCGTAGGACTAGCGGGAGATTCTGAGCAGTACTTC
NA NA TRBJ2-2 TRBV5-1 CASSRAGELFF TGCGCCAGCAGCCGGGCCGGGGAGCTGTTTTTT
NA NA TRBJ1-2 TRBV15 CATSRDVSYGYTF TGTGCCACCAGCAGAGACGTCAGCTATGGCTACACCTTC
NA NA TRBJ1-4 TRBV5-6 CASSLIQDPRGEKLFF TGTGCCAGCAGCTTAATCCAGGACCCCAGGGGTGAAAAACTGTTTTTT
NA NA TRBJ2-7 TRBV5-1 CASSPNREGQYF TGCGCCAGCAGCCCAAACAGGGAAGGGCAGTACTTC
NA TRBD2 TRBJ2-3 TRBV2 CVLGGSASTDTQYF TGTGTCCTAGGCGGGAGTGCTAGCACAGATACGCAGTATTTT
NA NA TRBJ2-7 TRBV20-1 CSAGEKGPSYEQYF TGCAGTGCTGGTGAGAAAGGGCCGTCCTACGAGCAGTACTTC
NA NA TRBJ1-5 TRBV7-2 CASSRAGYSNQPQHF TGTGCCAGCAGCCGCGCCGGGTATAGCAATCAGCCCCAGCATTTT
NA TRBD2 TRBJ2-7 TRBV6-5 CASSYPTSGRGYEQYF TGTGCCAGCAGTTACCCCACTAGCGGGAGGGGATACGAGCAGTACTTC
NA NA TRBJ2-7 TRBV29-1 CSVETGNEQYF TGCAGCGTTGAAACAGGGAACGAGCAGTACTTC
NA NA TRBJ1-1 TRBV6-5 CASSPPGTSTEAFF TGTGCCAGCAGTCCCCCGGGCACGTCCACTGAAGCTTTCTTT
NA TRBD2 TRBJ2-3 TRBV7-9 CASSPRLAGEKDTQYF TGTGCCAGCAGCCCCAGACTAGCGGGAGAGAAAGATACGCAGTATTTT
few TRBD1 TRBJ1-4 TRBV15 CATSAGTAEKLFF TGTGCCACCAGCGCTGGGACAGCCGAAAAACTGTTTTTT
NA TRBD2 TRBJ2-7 TRBV29-1 CSVGEGTYEQYF TGCAGCGTTGGGGAGGGCACCTACGAGCAGTACTTC
NA TRBD2 TRBJ2-7 TRBV30 CAWSAHQGLAGGYEQYF TGTGCCTGGAGTGCTCACCAGGGACTAGCGGGGGGCTACGAGCAGTACTTC
NA NA TRBJ1-1 TRBV5-1 CASSLVGVNTEAFF TGCGCCAGCAGCTTGGTGGGGGTGAACACTGAAGCTTTCTTT
NA NA TRBJ2-6 TRBV5-5 CASSPTGNSGANVLTF TGTGCCAGCAGCCCAACAGGGAACTCTGGGGCCAACGTCCTGACTTTC
NA TRBD2 TRBJ2-5 TRBV6-6 CASSYLAGVGETQYF TGTGCCAGCAGTTACTTGGCGGGGGTCGGAGAGACCCAGTACTTC
NA NA TRBJ2-1 TRBV27 CASSLDSSYNEQFF TGTGCCAGCAGTTTGGATTCTAGCTACAATGAGCAGTTCTTC
NA NA TRBJ2-4 TRBV6-5 CATARGGSKNIQYF TGTGCCACCGCCCGGGGCGGCTCCAAAAACATTCAGTACTTC
NA TRBD1 TRBJ1-3 TRBV5-4 CASSFQGAYGNTIYF TGTGCCAGCAGCTTTCAGGGGGCCTATGGAAACACCATATATTTT
NA NA TRBJ1-4 TRBV30 CAWSATGGNEKLFF TGTGCCTGGAGTGCGACAGGCGGGAATGAAAAACTGTTTTTT
NA NA TRBJ2-3 TRBV7-9 CASSPVSSSTDTQYF TGTGCCAGCAGCCCCGTGAGCTCTAGCACAGATACGCAGTATTTT
NA NA TRBJ2-7 TRBV7-9 CASSLDTPYEQYF TGTGCCAGCAGCCTCGACACTCCCTACGAGCAGTACTTC
NA TRBD2 TRBJ2-3 TRBV4-1 CASSREAGGPPTQYF TGCGCCAGCAGCCGAGAAGCGGGAGGGCCTCCTACGCAGTATTTT
NA TRBD2 TRBJ2-3 TRBV6-6 CASSAGLAGGTDTQYF TGTGCCAGCAGTGCGGGACTAGCGGGAGGCACAGATACGCAGTATTTT
NA NA TRBJ2-7 TRBV5-6 CASSYPEGYYEQYF TGTGCCAGCAGCTACCCCGAGGGGTACTACGAGCAGTACTTC
NA TRBD1 TRBJ2-3 TRBV19 CASSVDRDADTQYF TGTGCCAGTAGCGTGGACAGGGATGCCGATACGCAGTATTTT
NA TRBD2 TRBJ2-1 TRBV14 CASSQLAGRYNEQFF TGTGCCAGCAGCCAACTAGCGGGACGATACAATGAGCAGTTCTTC
NA NA TRBJ2-3 TRBV30 CAWTLESADTQYF TGTGCCTGGACCCTAGAGTCCGCAGATACGCAGTATTTT
once TRBD2 TRBJ2-2 TRBV7-3 CASSLTGAGENGELFF TGTGCCAGCAGCTTAACAGGGGCGGGAGAGAACGGGGAGCTGTTTTTT
NA NA TRBJ1-3 TRBV5-1 CASSLDPMDSGNTIYF TGCGCCAGCAGCTTGGATCCTATGGACTCTGGAAACACCATATATTTT
NA NA TRBJ2-6 TRBV5-1 CASRTDGVLTF TGCGCCAGCAGGACAGACGGTGTCCTGACTTTC
NA NA TRBJ1-3 TRBV28 CASSFYQGEAGNTIYF TGTGCCAGCAGTTTTTACCAGGGAGAGGCTGGAAACACCATATATTTT
NA NA TRBJ1-1 TRBV18 CASSSSAQITEAFF TGTGCCAGCTCATCCTCGGCACAGATCACTGAAGCTTTCTTT
NA TRBD1 TRBJ2-2 TRBV27 CASTRTGGSPAGELFF TGTGCCAGCACCCGGACAGGGGGTTCCCCTGCCGGGGAGCTGTTTTTT